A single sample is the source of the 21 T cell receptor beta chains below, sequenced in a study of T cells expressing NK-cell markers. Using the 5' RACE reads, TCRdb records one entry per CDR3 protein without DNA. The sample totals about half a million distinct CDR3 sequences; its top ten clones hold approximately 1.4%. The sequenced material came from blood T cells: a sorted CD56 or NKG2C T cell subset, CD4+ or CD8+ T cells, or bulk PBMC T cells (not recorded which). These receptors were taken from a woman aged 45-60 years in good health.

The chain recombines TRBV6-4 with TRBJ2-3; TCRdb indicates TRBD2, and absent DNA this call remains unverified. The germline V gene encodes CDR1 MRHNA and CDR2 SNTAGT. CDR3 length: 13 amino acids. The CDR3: CASRDYRSGRRYF.

The CDR3 here is CASSLGTSVTQYF. The chain combines TRBV14 with TRBJ2-5; TCRdb proposes TRBD2, but this gene call is untestable without DNA. This CDR3 spans 13 amino acids. Germline V gives CDR1 SGHDN, CDR2 FVKESK.

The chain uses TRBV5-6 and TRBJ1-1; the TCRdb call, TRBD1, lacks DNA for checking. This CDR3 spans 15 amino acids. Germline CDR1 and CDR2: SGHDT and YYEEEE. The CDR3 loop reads CASSRGGRTNTEAFF.

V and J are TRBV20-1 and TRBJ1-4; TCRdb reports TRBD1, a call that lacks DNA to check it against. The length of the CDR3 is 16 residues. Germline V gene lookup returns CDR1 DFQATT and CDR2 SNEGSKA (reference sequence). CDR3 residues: CSARGPGARTNEKLFF.

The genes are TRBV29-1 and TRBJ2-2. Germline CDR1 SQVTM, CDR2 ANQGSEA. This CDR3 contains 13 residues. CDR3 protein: CSVAQSSTGELFF.

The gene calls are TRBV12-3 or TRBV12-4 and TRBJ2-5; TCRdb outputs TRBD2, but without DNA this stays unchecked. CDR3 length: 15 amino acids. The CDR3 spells CASREGGRAGETQYF.

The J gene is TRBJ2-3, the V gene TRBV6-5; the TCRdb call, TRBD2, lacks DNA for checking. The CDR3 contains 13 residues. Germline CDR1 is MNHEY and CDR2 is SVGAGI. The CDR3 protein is CASRGRGTDTQYF.

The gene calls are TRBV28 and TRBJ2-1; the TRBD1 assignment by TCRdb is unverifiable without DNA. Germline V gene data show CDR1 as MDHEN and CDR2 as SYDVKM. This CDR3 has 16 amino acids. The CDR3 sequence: CASSGVGRGRFNEQFF. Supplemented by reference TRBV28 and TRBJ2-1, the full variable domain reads DVKVTQSSRYLVKRTGEKVFLECVQDMDHENMFWYRQDPGLGLRLIYFSYDVKMKEKGDIPEGYSVSREKKERFSLILESASTNQTSMYLCASSGVGRGRFNEQFFGPGTRLTVL.

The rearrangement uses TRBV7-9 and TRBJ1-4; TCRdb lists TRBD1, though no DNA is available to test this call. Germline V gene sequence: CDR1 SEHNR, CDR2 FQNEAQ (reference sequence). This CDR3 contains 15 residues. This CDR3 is CASSPEGEEGEKLFF.

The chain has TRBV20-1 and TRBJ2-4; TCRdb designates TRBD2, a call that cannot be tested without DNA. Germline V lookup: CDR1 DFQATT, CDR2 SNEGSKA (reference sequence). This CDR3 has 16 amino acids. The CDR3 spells CSATGTSGRAQNIQYF.

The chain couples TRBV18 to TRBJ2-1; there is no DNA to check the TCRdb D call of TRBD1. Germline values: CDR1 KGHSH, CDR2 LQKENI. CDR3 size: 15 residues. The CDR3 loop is CASRLQGDTYNEQFF.

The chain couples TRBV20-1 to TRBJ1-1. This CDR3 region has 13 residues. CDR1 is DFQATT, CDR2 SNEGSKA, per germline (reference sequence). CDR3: CSARGGALEWAFF.

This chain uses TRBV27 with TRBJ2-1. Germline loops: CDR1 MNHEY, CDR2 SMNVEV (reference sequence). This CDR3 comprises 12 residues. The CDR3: CASTEWAGEQFF.

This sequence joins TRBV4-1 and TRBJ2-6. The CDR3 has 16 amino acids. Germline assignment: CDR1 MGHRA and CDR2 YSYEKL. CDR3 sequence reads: CASSQERPSGANVLTF.

CDR3 residues: CASSSEWSAEAFF. The chain joins TRBV27 to TRBJ1-1. This CDR3 region has 13 residues. CDR1 MNHEY and CDR2 SMNVEV come from the germline V gene (reference sequence).

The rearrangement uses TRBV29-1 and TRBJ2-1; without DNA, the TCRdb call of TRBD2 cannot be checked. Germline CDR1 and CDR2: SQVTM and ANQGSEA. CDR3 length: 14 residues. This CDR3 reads CSVLAGGPYNEQFF.

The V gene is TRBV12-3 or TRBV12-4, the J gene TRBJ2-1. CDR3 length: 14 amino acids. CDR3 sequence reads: CASSVTETHNEQFF.

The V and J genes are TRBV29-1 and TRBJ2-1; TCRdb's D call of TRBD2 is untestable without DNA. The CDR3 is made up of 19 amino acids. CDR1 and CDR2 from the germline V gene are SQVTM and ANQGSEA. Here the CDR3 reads CSVEGGTSGNLGPYNEQFF.

The CDR3 loop is CASGRSRGAGVGPYF. The rearrangement uses TRBV7-2 and TRBJ2-3; the TRBD2 assignment by TCRdb is unverifiable without DNA. Germline-derived CDR1 and CDR2 are SGHTA and FQGNSA. The CDR3 totals 15 residues.

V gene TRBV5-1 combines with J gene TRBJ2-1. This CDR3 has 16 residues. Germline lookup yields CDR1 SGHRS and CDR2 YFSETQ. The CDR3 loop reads CASSSGLFPSYNEQFF.

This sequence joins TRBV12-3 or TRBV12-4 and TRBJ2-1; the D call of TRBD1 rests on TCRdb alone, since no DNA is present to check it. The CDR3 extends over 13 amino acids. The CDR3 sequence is CASSLIFTGGKFF.